These 2 T cell receptor beta chains share one sample of origin, sequenced in a study of blood T cells in healthy people across ages. A second 7 to 11 cycle PCR used barcoded and J-beta primers. TCRdb passed the 5' RACE reads through MiXCR, listing each CDR3 protein once. The data hold hundreds of thousands of distinct CDR3 sequences, with 21% observed a single time. The specimen was blood. The receptors derive from an older man in good health.

This clonotype has at least ten counts. The CDR3 reads CASSLASGRETQYF. The CDR3 DNA sequence: TGTGCCAGCAGCTTAGCGAGCGGGAGGGAGACCCAGTACTTC. The rearrangement joins TRBV7-9 to TRBJ2-5; TRBD2 aligns across 9 bases. CDR3 length equals 14 residues. Germline CDR1 SEHNR, CDR2 FQNEAQ (reference sequence). The junction had 1 base not matched to a gene; V was cut back by 0 bases and J by 5 bases.

This clonotype came up a few times. The chain carries TRBV28 and TRBJ2-5; D may be TRBD2 (6 bases). Gene TRBJ2-7 matches the end of the DNA better, so the J call may be wrong. Germline V gene lookup returns CDR1 MDHEN and CDR2 SYDVKM. CDR3 length: 14 amino acids. Here the CDR3 DNA reads TGTGCCAGCAGTTCCCCCCCCGGGAGCTACGAGCAGTACTTC. Translation gives CASSSPPGSYEQYF.